These T cell receptor beta chains were read from a single sample in a study of blood T cell repertoires in COVID-19. Here immunoSEQ multiplex PCR was the method, and the copy in TCRdb shows in-frame clones only, minus some. The profile shows 100,000 to 150,000 clones, around nine tenths of them singletons. Input material: peripheral blood. All receptors come from a woman aged 80 or over with acute or convalescent COVID-19. Each CDR3 is given with its conserved first and last residue. The order of the fields is clone size, D gene, J gene, V gene, CDR3 DNA, CDR3 protein. The D gene is left open where the match is weak. The size entry is marked missing in some rows and otherwise reads once, few, many or a size class.

clone_size: NA
d_call: NA
j_call: TRBJ2-7
v_call: TRBV5-5
cdr3_nt: TGTGCCAGCAGCCCTCAGGGTGGAACCCTTTACGAGCAGTACTTC
cdr3_aa: CASSPQGGTLYEQYF

clone_size: NA
d_call: NA
j_call: TRBJ2-2
v_call: TRBV5-1
cdr3_nt: TGCGCCAGCAGCTTGGGGCCGAACACCGGGGAGCTGTTTTTT
cdr3_aa: CASSLGPNTGELFF

clone_size: NA
d_call: NA
j_call: TRBJ1-1
v_call: TRBV28
cdr3_nt: TGTGCCAGCAGTTTTGGTACAGTGAACACTGAAGCTTTCTTT
cdr3_aa: CASSFGTVNTEAFF

clone_size: NA
d_call: TRBD1
j_call: TRBJ1-2
v_call: TRBV28
cdr3_nt: TGTGCCAGCAGACCAGGGGGCATCGGCTATGGCTACACCTTC
cdr3_aa: CASRPGGIGYGYTF

clone_size: NA
d_call: TRBD2
j_call: TRBJ2-2
v_call: TRBV13
cdr3_nt: TGTGCCAGCCGCTTTCGGACTAGCGGGGGGACCGGGGAGCTGTTTTTT
cdr3_aa: CASRFRTSGGTGELFF

clone_size: NA
d_call: TRBD1
j_call: TRBJ1-2
v_call: TRBV4-1
cdr3_nt: TGCGCCAGCAGCCAAGGACAGGGGGCGCTTAATGGCTACACCTTC
cdr3_aa: CASSQGQGALNGYTF

clone_size: NA
d_call: NA
j_call: TRBJ2-5
v_call: TRBV19
cdr3_nt: TGTGCCAGTAGCCGGACTTCAGGGGGAGGTGAGACCCAGTACTTC
cdr3_aa: CASSRTSGGGETQYF

clone_size: NA
d_call: TRBD1
j_call: TRBJ2-7
v_call: TRBV5-1
cdr3_nt: TGCGCCAGCAGTTTCGATGGGACAGGGTTGTCCTACGAGCAGTACTTC
cdr3_aa: CASSFDGTGLSYEQYF

clone_size: NA
d_call: TRBD1
j_call: TRBJ2-7
v_call: TRBV6-5
cdr3_nt: TGTGCCAGCAGGGCCGGGACAGGGGCCTACGAGCAGTACTTC
cdr3_aa: CASRAGTGAYEQYF

clone_size: NA
d_call: NA
j_call: TRBJ2-3
v_call: TRBV21-1
cdr3_nt: TGTGCCAGCCGGGACCTACTAGCGGGAGATACAGATACGCAGTATTTT
cdr3_aa: CASRDLLAGDTDTQYF

clone_size: NA
d_call: NA
j_call: TRBJ2-3
v_call: TRBV25-1
cdr3_nt: TGTGCCAGCAGTGATCCCCTAGCGTCGTATACATACACAGATACGCAGTATTTT
cdr3_aa: CASSDPLASYTYTDTQYF

clone_size: few
d_call: NA
j_call: TRBJ1-1
v_call: TRBV3-1/TRBV3-2
cdr3_nt: TGTGCCAGCAGCCAAGACGAGGGTAGCACTGAAGCTTTCTTT
cdr3_aa: CASSQDEGSTEAFF

clone_size: NA
d_call: TRBD1
j_call: TRBJ2-5
v_call: TRBV9
cdr3_nt: TGTGCCAGCAGCGATAACAGGGGGGAGACCCAGTACTTC
cdr3_aa: CASSDNRGETQYF

clone_size: NA
d_call: NA
j_call: TRBJ1-1
v_call: TRBV18
cdr3_nt: TGTGCCAGCTCACCAACTCAGGTGAACACTGAAGCTTTCTTT
cdr3_aa: CASSPTQVNTEAFF

clone_size: NA
d_call: TRBD1
j_call: TRBJ2-3
v_call: TRBV19
cdr3_nt: TGTGCCAGTAGTACCCGGACAGGAAATCCTAGCACAGATACGCAGTATTTT
cdr3_aa: CASSTRTGNPSTDTQYF

clone_size: NA
d_call: TRBD2
j_call: TRBJ2-3
v_call: TRBV19
cdr3_nt: TGTGCCAGTCGCGAAACGTGGAGACTAGCGGGGGTCACAGATACGCAGTATTTT
cdr3_aa: CASRETWRLAGVTDTQYF

clone_size: NA
d_call: TRBD1
j_call: TRBJ2-7
v_call: TRBV7-3
cdr3_nt: TGTGCCAGCAGCTACAGGGGCGGCGACGAGCAGTACTTC
cdr3_aa: CASSYRGGDEQYF

clone_size: NA
d_call: TRBD1
j_call: TRBJ2-7
v_call: TRBV28
cdr3_nt: TGTGCCAGCAGTTTATTCTCTGGACAGGGTGGTGGTCGGCAGTACTTC
cdr3_aa: CASSLFSGQGGGRQYF

clone_size: NA
d_call: NA
j_call: TRBJ1-5
v_call: TRBV19
cdr3_nt: TGTGCCAGTAGGAATGGGTGGACACAGCCCCAGCATTTT
cdr3_aa: CASRNGWTQPQHF

clone_size: NA
d_call: NA
j_call: TRBJ2-7
v_call: TRBV4-3
cdr3_nt: TGCGCCAGCAGCCAAGGGACTGCGGAATCAGAAGAGGGTTACGAGCAGTACTTC
cdr3_aa: CASSQGTAESEEGYEQYF

clone_size: NA
d_call: NA
j_call: TRBJ2-1
v_call: TRBV24-1
cdr3_nt: TGTGCCACCAGTGAGCTGGACAGCTTTAGGGATGAGCAGTTCTTC
cdr3_aa: CATSELDSFRDEQFF

clone_size: NA
d_call: NA
j_call: TRBJ2-6
v_call: TRBV27
cdr3_nt: TGTGCCAGCAGTTTCTCTTCTGGGGCCAACGTCCTGACTTTC
cdr3_aa: CASSFSSGANVLTF

clone_size: NA
d_call: NA
j_call: TRBJ1-1
v_call: TRBV19
cdr3_nt: TGTGCCAGTACCCTTAGAGGACTCATTGACACTGAAGCTTTCTTT
cdr3_aa: CASTLRGLIDTEAFF

clone_size: NA
d_call: NA
j_call: TRBJ1-1
v_call: TRBV4-1
cdr3_nt: TGCGCCAGCAGCCAAGAATTCCTATTGACAGTAGAAACTGAAGCTTTCTTT
cdr3_aa: CASSQEFLLTVETEAFF

clone_size: NA
d_call: TRBD2
j_call: TRBJ2-3
v_call: TRBV3-1/TRBV3-2
cdr3_nt: TGTGCCAGCAGCCAGGCCCTAGCGGGAGGGCCAGTGGCCGCAGATACGCAGTATTTT
cdr3_aa: CASSQALAGGPVAADTQYF